This T cell receptor beta chain was recovered during a study of identical twins. TCRdb called the 5' RACE reads again in MiXCR, with one record for every CDR3 protein. The sample holds around 960,000 distinct CDR3 sequences, roughly 12% seen once. The germline V gene has CDR1 MNHEY and CDR2 SVGEGT. The CDR3 loop spans 14 amino acids. V gave up 6 bases and J gave up 6 bases; unmatched junction bases: 5. The table lists this clonotype with a few counts. These data were also filed under a second study, of yellow fever vaccine responses in identical twins.

Sequencing used PBMCs. This chain joins TRBV6-2 or TRBV6-3 and TRBJ2-7; TRBD2 agrees at 13 bases. The origin of this receptor is a woman younger than 30 in good health. The CDR3 spells CASRGTSGTSEQYF. CDR3 DNA sequence: TGTGCCAGCAGAGGGACTAGCGGGACCAGCGAGCAGTACTTC.